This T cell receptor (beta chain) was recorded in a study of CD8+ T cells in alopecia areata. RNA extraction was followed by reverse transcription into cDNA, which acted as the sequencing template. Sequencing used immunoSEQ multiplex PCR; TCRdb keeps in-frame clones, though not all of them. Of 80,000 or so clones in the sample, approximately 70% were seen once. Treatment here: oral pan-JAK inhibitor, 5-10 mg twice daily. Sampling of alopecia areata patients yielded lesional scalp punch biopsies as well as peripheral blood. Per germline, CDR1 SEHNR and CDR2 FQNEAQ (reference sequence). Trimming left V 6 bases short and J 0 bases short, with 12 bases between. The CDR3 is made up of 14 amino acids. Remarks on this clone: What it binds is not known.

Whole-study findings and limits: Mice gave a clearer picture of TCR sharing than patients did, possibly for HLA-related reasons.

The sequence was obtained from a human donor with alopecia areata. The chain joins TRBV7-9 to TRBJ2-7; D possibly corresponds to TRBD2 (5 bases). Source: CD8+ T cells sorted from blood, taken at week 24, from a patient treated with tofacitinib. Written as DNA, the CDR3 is TGTGCCAGCAGTTCTCCCGGGAACTCCTACGAGCAGTACTTC. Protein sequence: CASSSPGNSYEQYF.